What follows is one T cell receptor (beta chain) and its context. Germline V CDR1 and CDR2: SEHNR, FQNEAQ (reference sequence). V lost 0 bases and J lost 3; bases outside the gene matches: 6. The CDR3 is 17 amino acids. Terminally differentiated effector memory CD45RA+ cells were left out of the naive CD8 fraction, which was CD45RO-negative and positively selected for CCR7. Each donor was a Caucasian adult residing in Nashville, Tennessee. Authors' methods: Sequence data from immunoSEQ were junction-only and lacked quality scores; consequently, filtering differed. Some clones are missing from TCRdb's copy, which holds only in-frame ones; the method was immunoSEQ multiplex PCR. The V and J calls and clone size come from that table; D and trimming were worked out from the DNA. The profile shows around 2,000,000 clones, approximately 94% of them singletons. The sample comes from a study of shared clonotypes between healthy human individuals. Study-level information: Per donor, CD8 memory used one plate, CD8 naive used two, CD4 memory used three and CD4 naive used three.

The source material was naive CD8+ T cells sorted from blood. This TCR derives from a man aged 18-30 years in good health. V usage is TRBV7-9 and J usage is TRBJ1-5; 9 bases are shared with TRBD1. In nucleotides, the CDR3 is TGTGCCAGCAGCTTAGCGTATGGACAGGGGAACAATCAGCCCCAGCATTTT. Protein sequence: CASSLAYGQGNNQPQHF.